This entry lists 24 T cell receptor beta chains sequenced from one sample in a study of cytomegalovirus exposure and HLA in healthy donors. The primer mix had 60 Vbeta and 13 Jbeta primers. Generated by immunoSEQ multiplex PCR, the TCRdb table keeps only in-frame clones and is missing some. The data hold around 130,000 clones, with 65% to 90% observed a single time. Sequenced: PBMCs. These receptors all stem from a young woman in good health and CMV-seropositive.

The V and J genes are TRBV2 and TRBJ1-4; no definite D call. Germline loops: CDR1 SNHLY, CDR2 FYNNEI. V was trimmed by 2 bases and J by 0 bases, leaving 4 bases between them. The CDR3 loop spans 14 amino acids. The CDR3 DNA is TGTGCCAGCAGTGAATTAGCAACTAATGAAAAACTGTTTTTT. As protein: CASSELATNEKLFF.

This clone was recorded only once. The chain recombines TRBV5-4 with TRBJ2-5; weak D call: TRBD2 (6 bases). Germline loops: CDR1 SGHNT, CDR2 YYREEE (reference sequence). The CDR3 is 16 residues long. V was trimmed by 4 bases and J by 12 bases, leaving 28 bases between them. The chain's CDR3 is CASSAPSGRGAPNKYF. The CDR3 DNA reads TGTGCCAGCAGCGCGCCCTCGGGGCGGGGCGCCCCTAATAAGTACTTC. The full variable domain, with the rest looked up from reference TRBV5-4 and TRBJ2-5, is ETGVTQSPTHLIKTRGQQVTLRCSSQSGHNTVSWYQQALGQGPQFIFQYYREEENGRGNFPPRFSGLQFPNYSSELNVNALELDDSALYLCASSAPSGRGAPNKYFGPGTRLLVL.

The rearrangement uses TRBV5-6 and TRBJ1-2; tentatively, D is TRBD1 (6 bases). Trimming cost V 4 bases and J 3 bases, with 22 bases left between them. The CDR3 spans 17 residues. Per germline, CDR1 SGHDT and CDR2 YYEEEE. Written as DNA, the CDR3 is TGTGCCAGCAGCCGTCGGGGTAAGGGGGAAGTCTACTATGGCTACACCTTC. It specifies CASSRRGKGEVYYGYTF.

The rearrangement uses TRBV14 and TRBJ2-7; 7 nucleotides align to TRBD1. Germline V gives CDR1 SGHDN, CDR2 FVKESK. CDR3 size: 16 residues. Trimming took 0 bases from V and 4 from J; bases not matched to a gene: 9. Written as DNA, the CDR3 is TGTGCCAGCAGCCAAGAGGTAGGGGGCAAGGTATACGAGCAGTACTTC. Its protein is CASSQEVGGKVYEQYF.

This chain joins TRBV28 and TRBJ2-5, with D perhaps TRBD1 (6 bases). CDR3 size: 14 residues. V lost 6 bases, J lost 2 bases, and 13 bases lay in between. CDR1 is MDHEN and CDR2 is SYDVKM in the germline V gene. The CDR3 DNA sequence: TGTGCCAGCAGCCTCCTTGGACAGCAAGAGACCCAGTACTTC. It specifies CASSLLGQQETQYF.

The genes are TRBV11-2 and TRBJ2-2, with 7 bases fitting TRBD2. Germline-derived CDR1 and CDR2 are SGHAT and FQNNGV. The CDR3 is 18 amino acids. The V gene end was trimmed by 5 bases and the J gene end by 4 bases; junction bases not matched to a gene: 16. Here the CDR3 reads CASSPGGKAAVLTGELFF. In nucleotides, the CDR3 is TGTGCCAGCAGCCCGGGGGGAAAGGCGGCAGTCCTCACCGGGGAGCTGTTTTTT.

The genes are TRBV27 and TRBJ1-2; tentatively, D is TRBD1 (5 bases). V lost 2 bases to trimming and J lost 1 base, with 11 bases between them. This CDR3 spans 15 amino acids. In germline, CDR1 is MNHEY, CDR2 SMNVEV (reference sequence). CDR3 sequence: CASSLRGSGNYGYTF. The CDR3 bases are TGTGCCAGCAGTTTAAGGGGATCGGGTAACTATGGCTACACCTTC.

This clone has more than one count but fewer than ten. The chain carries TRBV25-1 and TRBJ2-3; D may be TRBD1 (5 bases). This CDR3 contains 16 residues. Trimming stripped 7 bases from V and 1 base from J, with 18 bases between. The V gene's germline CDR1 is MGHDK and CDR2 SYGVNS. The CDR3 region is CASNPGQGWGTDTQYF. The CDR3, as DNA: TGTGCCAGCAATCCCGGGCAGGGATGGGGCACAGATACGCAGTATTTT.

The chain uses TRBV13 and TRBJ2-3; TRBD1 matches 11 bases. V lost 5 bases, J lost 3 bases, and 7 bases stayed unmatched. The CDR3 spans 16 residues. Germline assignment: CDR1 PRHDT and CDR2 FYEKMQ (reference sequence). In DNA form, the CDR3 reads TGTGCCAGCAGCACCCGGGACAGGGGGGGAACAGATACGCAGTATTTT. Translating gives CASSTRDRGGTDTQYF.

This clone occurred once. The chain has TRBV12-5 and TRBJ1-1; 7 bases line up with TRBD1. The V gene end was trimmed by 3 bases and the J gene end by 0 bases; junction bases not matched to a gene: 13. CDR3 size: 18 residues. CDR1 and CDR2 from the germline V gene are LGHNT and FRNRAP. CDR3 protein: CASGFELQGKPMNTEAFF. CDR3 nucleotides: TGTGCTAGTGGTTTCGAATTACAGGGGAAACCAATGAACACTGAAGCTTTCTTT. Full variable domain (outside the CDR3, taken from reference TRBV12-5 and TRBJ1-1): DARVTQTPRHKVTEMGQEVTMRCQPILGHNTVFWYRQTMMQGLELLAYFRNRAPLDDSGMPKDRFSAEMPDATLATLKIQPSEPRDSAVYFCASGFELQGKPMNTEAFFGQGTRLTVV.

V gene TRBV19 combines with J gene TRBJ1-1, with 7 bases matching TRBD1. The CDR3 totals 14 residues. Germline V CDR1 and CDR2: LNHDA, SQIVND (reference sequence). Trimming at V came to 6 bases and at J to 6 bases, leaving 10 bases not matched to a gene. The CDR3 DNA is TGTGCCAGTAGGGAGACAGGGTGGAGCGCTGAAGCTTTCTTT. Translated, it gives CASRETGWSAEAFF.

This rearrangement joins TRBV2 to TRBJ1-4; no clear D. V lost 6 bases to trimming and J lost 8 bases, with 7 bases between them. The CDR3 is 11 amino acids. CDR1 is SNHLY, CDR2 FYNNEI, per germline. CDR3 sequence: CASRGGEKLFF. CDR3 DNA: TGTGCCAGCAGAGGAGGGGAAAAACTGTTTTTT. The full variable domain, completed using reference TRBV2 and TRBJ1-4, is EPEVTQTPSHQVTQMGQEVILRCVPISNHLYFYWYRQILGQKVEFLVSFYNNEISEKSEIFDDQFSVERPDGSNFTLKIRSTKLEDSAMYFCASRGGEKLFFGSGTQLSVL.

The chain uses TRBV7-9 and TRBJ2-1, with 13 bases that match TRBD2. Germline V CDR1 and CDR2: SEHNR, FQNEAQ (reference sequence). CDR3 length: 18 residues. V lost 5 bases to trimming and J lost 5 bases; unmatched junction nucleotides: 12. Written as DNA, the CDR3 is TGTGCCAGCAGCCTAGGCGTGACTAGCGGGGGGCGCAACAATGAGCAGTTCTTC. Translating it yields CASSLGVTSGGRNNEQFF.

This clone was found a few times. The chain has TRBV29-1 and TRBJ2-1; a possible D gene is TRBD2 (6 bases). The CDR3 totals 12 residues. Germline-derived CDR1 and CDR2 are SQVTM and ANQGSEA. CDR3 sequence (DNA): TGCGTCGGGACCCTGGGGGGCAATGAGCAGTTCTTC. It translates to CVGTLGGNEQFF.

The chain couples TRBV2 to TRBJ1-5; 7 bases line up with TRBD1. This CDR3 is 15 amino acids long. Germline V gives CDR1 SNHLY, CDR2 FYNNEI. The J segment lost 0 bases and the V segment lost 6 bases, leaving 5 bases of the junction unmatched. CDR3 loop: CASRVQGNSNQPQHF. The CDR3, as DNA: TGTGCCAGCAGGGTACAGGGGAATAGCAATCAGCCCCAGCATTTT.

V usage is TRBV2 and J usage is TRBJ2-2; TRBD1 matches at 7 bases. The CDR3 totals 16 residues. With 5 bases clipped from V and 0 bases from J, the junction kept 6 bases outside the gene matches. Germline CDR1 is SNHLY and CDR2 is FYNNEI. CDR3 loop: CASSMGQNANTGELFF. The CDR3 bases are TGTGCCAGCAGTATGGGACAGAACGCGAACACCGGGGAGCTGTTTTTT.

CDR3 in DNA: TGTGCCTGGAGTCGCGGAGGAACGGGCACTAATGAAAAACTGTTTTTT. Protein sequence: CAWSRGGTGTNEKLFF. V is TRBV30 and J is TRBJ1-4; D remains unclear. The V gene lost 2 bases and the J gene lost 2 bases, with 15 bases spanning the gap. Germline CDR1 and CDR2: GTSNPN and SVGIG (reference sequence). This CDR3 contains 16 residues.

This clone showed up just a few times. This chain uses TRBV9 with TRBJ1-2, with D unclear. The CDR3 covers 11 residues. Trimming took 3 bases from V and 8 from J, leaving 8 bases between them. Germline CDR1 SGDLS, CDR2 YYNGEE. As DNA, the CDR3 is TGTGCCAGCAGCGCTTACCGGGGCTACACCTTC. This encodes CASSAYRGYTF.

The chain links TRBV2 to TRBJ2-7; TRBD1 might be the D (5 bases). The CDR3 runs to 14 residues. CDR1 is SNHLY and CDR2 is FYNNEI in the germline V gene. Trimming left V 7 bases short and J 0 bases short, with 13 bases between. CDR3 nucleotides: TGTGCCAGCAAAAAGTCGGACAACTCCTACGAGCAGTACTTC. Translating it yields CASKKSDNSYEQYF.

The V call is TRBV4-1, the J call TRBJ2-1; 9 positions match TRBD1. Germline V CDR1 and CDR2: MGHRA, YSYEKL. There are 17 residues in the CDR3. After removal of 4 bases from V and 7 bases from J, the junction contained 14 bases not matched to a gene. CDR3: CASSPLGPGTGSNEQFF. The CDR3 DNA sequence: TGCGCCAGCAGCCCGCTCGGGCCTGGGACAGGGTCGAATGAGCAGTTCTTC.

The chain is built from TRBV7-2 and TRBJ2-3; possibly TRBD1 for D (6 bases). Germline-derived CDR1 and CDR2 are SGHTA and FQGNSA. This CDR3 region has 14 residues. V was shortened by 0 bases and J by 4 bases, with 8 bases between the two germline ends. CDR3 DNA: TGTGCCAGCAGCTTAGCGGCAGGGGCAGATACGCAGTATTTT. It encodes CASSLAAGADTQYF.

V and J are TRBV19 and TRBJ1-1, with a possible D match to TRBD1 (5 bases). Germline V lookup: CDR1 LNHDA, CDR2 SQIVND (reference sequence). Trimming took 1 base from V and 4 from J, leaving 10 bases between them. The length of the CDR3 is 14 residues. CDR3 amino acids: CASSIARVRTEAFF. For the CDR3, the DNA is TGTGCCAGTAGTATAGCCAGGGTGCGCACTGAAGCTTTCTTT.

The chain joins TRBV7-9 to TRBJ1-2; D might be TRBD1 (6 bases). Trimming cost V 7 bases and J 1 base, with 16 bases left between them. There are 15 residues in the CDR3. Per the germline V gene, CDR1 is SEHNR and CDR2 is FQNEAQ (reference sequence). This CDR3 is CASTRGPDRNYGYTF. In DNA, the CDR3 is TGTGCCAGCACCAGGGGACCCGACCGTAACTATGGCTACACCTTC.

This clone was seen a handful of times. This chain links TRBV27 with TRBJ2-7; TRBD1 agrees at 10 bases. V lost 6 bases, J lost 3 bases, and 5 bases stayed unmatched. Per the germline V gene, CDR1 is MNHEY and CDR2 is SMNVEV (reference sequence). The CDR3 runs 14 residues. CDR3 nucleotides: TGTGCCAGCAGCCTGACAGGGGGCGACTACGAGCAGTACTTC. Protein sequence: CASSLTGGDYEQYF.